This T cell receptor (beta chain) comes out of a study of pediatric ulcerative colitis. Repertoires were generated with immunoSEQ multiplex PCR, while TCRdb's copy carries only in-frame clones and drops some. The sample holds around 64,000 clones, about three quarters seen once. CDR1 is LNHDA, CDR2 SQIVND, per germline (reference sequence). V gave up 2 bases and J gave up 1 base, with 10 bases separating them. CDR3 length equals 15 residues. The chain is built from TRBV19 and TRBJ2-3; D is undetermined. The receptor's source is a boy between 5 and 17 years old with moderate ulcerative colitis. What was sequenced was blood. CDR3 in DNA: TGTGCCAGTAGTATAAAGGGCCGGGGCACAGATACGCAGTATTTT. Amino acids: CASSIKGRGTDTQYF.